This is a list of T cell receptor beta chains from one sample in a study of T cells in Graves' hyperthyroidism and ophthalmopathy. TCRdb re-called the multiplex PCR reads through MiXCR, storing one row per CDR3 protein. The sample carries approximately 220,000 distinct CDR3 sequences, about 17% recorded once. Sample: blood. Receptors were obtained from a man aged 40-55 years with Graves' hyperthyroidism. The CDR3 runs from the conserved cysteine through the conserved F or W. Fields, in order: J gene, V gene, D gene, clone size, CDR3 protein, CDR3 DNA. The D gene is left open where the match is weak. The size entry is marked missing in some rows and otherwise reads once, few, many or a size class.

TRBJ2-7 | TRBV29-1 | . | many | CSVGRSYEQYF | TGCAGCGTTGGTCGCTCCTACGAGCAGTACTTC
TRBJ1-5 | TRBV29-1 | . | few | CSFGYGSNQPQHF | TGCAGCTTTGGCTACGGTAGCAATCAGCCCCAGCATTTT
TRBJ1-2 | TRBV18 | . | many | CASSPRHGNYGYTF | TGTGCCAGCTCCCCTCGGCACGGCAACTATGGCTACACCTTC
TRBJ1-6 | TRBV19 | . | . | CASSPRDGNSPLHF | TGTGCCAGTAGTCCCCGGGACGGGAATTCACCCCTCCACTTT
TRBJ1-6 | TRBV7-2 | . | . | CASSSLGRAYNSPLHF | TGTGCCAGCAGCTCTCTGGGCAGGGCTTATAATTCACCCCTCCACTTT
TRBJ2-5 | TRBV7-2 | TRBD2 | many | CASSLAGGRQETQYF | TGTGCCAGCAGCCTAGCGGGGGGGCGCCAAGAGACCCAGTACTTC
TRBJ2-6 | TRBV7-9 | TRBD1 | . | CASSFNPGQGFSGANVLTF | TGTGCCAGCAGCTTTAACCCGGGACAGGGATTTTCTGGGGCCAACGTCCTGACTTTC
TRBJ2-7 | TRBV3-1 | . | many | CASSPRDGNYEQYF | TGTGCCAGCAGCCCCAGGGACGGGAACTACGAGCAGTACTTC
TRBJ1-3 | TRBV25-1 | TRBD1 | few | CASSSEGSAWTGGDSGNTIYF | TGTGCCAGCAGTAGTGAAGGGTCGGCATGGACAGGGGGTGACTCTGGAAACACCATATATTTT
TRBJ1-1 | TRBV20-1 | . | many | CSARRDEAFF | TGCAGTGCTCGCCGGGACGAAGCTTTCTTT
TRBJ1-5 | TRBV2 | . | many | CASSGGHSNQPQHF | TGTGCCAGCAGTGGGGGCCATAGCAATCAGCCCCAGCATTTT
TRBJ2-5 | TRBV20-1 | . | many | CSARDGPETQYF | TGCAGTGCTAGAGATGGCCCAGAGACCCAGTACTTC
TRBJ1-1 | TRBV20-1 | . | many | CSARAANTEAFF | TGCAGTGCTAGAGCAGCAAACACTGAAGCTTTCTTT
TRBJ2-3 | TRBV6-1 | TRBD2 | many | CASSEQSGGRPDTQYF | TGTGCCAGCAGTGAACAGTCCGGGGGGAGGCCAGATACGCAGTATTTT
TRBJ1-4 | TRBV20-1 | . | . | CSARDKQGINEKLFF | TGCAGTGCTAGGGATAAGCAGGGGATAAATGAAAAACTGTTTTTT
TRBJ1-5 | TRBV5-1 | TRBD1 | . | CASSFDRGYNQPQHF | TGCGCCAGCAGCTTTGACAGGGGGTACAATCAGCCCCAGCATTTT
TRBJ2-7 | TRBV7-8 | . | . | CASSLASVAAYEQYF | TGTGCCAGCAGCTTAGCGTCAGTAGCCGCCTACGAGCAGTACTTC
TRBJ1-4 | TRBV4-3 | . | few | CAPFWGAQTNEKLFF | TGCGCCCCGTTCTGGGGGGCTCAGACTAATGAAAAACTGTTTTTT
TRBJ1-1 | TRBV5-4 | . | many | CASSLWDLNTEAFF | TGTGCCAGCAGCTTATGGGATTTGAACACTGAAGCTTTCTTT
TRBJ2-7 | TRBV5-4 | . | . | CASSIRRSAIGVYEQYF | TGTGCCAGCAGCATTCGACGGTCGGCTATAGGCGTCTACGAGCAGTACTTC
TRBJ2-7 | TRBV6-1 | . | many | CASSEGRSPYEQYF | TGTGCCAGCAGTGAAGGGCGGAGCCCCTACGAGCAGTACTTC
TRBJ2-5 | TRBV15 | . | many | CATSIYGAEGETQYF | TGTGCCACCAGCATCTACGGGGCCGAGGGAGAGACCCAGTACTTC
TRBJ2-1 | TRBV5-6 | . | . | CASSLTGSNSNEQFF | TGTGCCAGCAGCTTGACAGGGAGCAATTCCAATGAGCAGTTCTTC
TRBJ2-3 | TRBV10-3 | . | . | CAISTPVAVPGTDTQYF | TGTGCCATCAGTACCCCCGTAGCGGTCCCAGGCACAGATACGCAGTATTTT
TRBJ2-1 | TRBV18 | . | few | CASRPGPSYNEQFF | TGTGCCAGCCGGCCGGGACCTTCCTACAATGAGCAGTTCTTC
TRBJ1-2 | TRBV5-1 | . | . | CASSLGRRGNGYTF | TGCGCCAGCAGCTTGGGAAGGAGAGGAAATGGCTACACCTTC
TRBJ1-1 | TRBV11-2 | . | few | CASSLVQTSEAFF | TGTGCCAGCAGCTTGGTACAGACGTCTGAAGCTTTCTTT
TRBJ2-5 | TRBV29-1 | . | . | CMWLDGGTQYF | TGCATGTGGTTGGATGGCGGGACCCAGTACTTC
TRBJ1-2 | TRBV19 | . | few | CASRHRGYGYTF | TGTGCCAGTAGACACCGAGGCTATGGCTACACCTTC
TRBJ2-2 | TRBV6-1 | . | few | CASRDSTGELFF | TGTGCCAGCAGAGATTCAACCGGGGAGCTGTTTTTT
TRBJ2-3 | TRBV20-1 | . | many | CSARDWGRVTDTQYF | TGCAGTGCTAGAGATTGGGGCAGGGTTACAGATACGCAGTATTTT